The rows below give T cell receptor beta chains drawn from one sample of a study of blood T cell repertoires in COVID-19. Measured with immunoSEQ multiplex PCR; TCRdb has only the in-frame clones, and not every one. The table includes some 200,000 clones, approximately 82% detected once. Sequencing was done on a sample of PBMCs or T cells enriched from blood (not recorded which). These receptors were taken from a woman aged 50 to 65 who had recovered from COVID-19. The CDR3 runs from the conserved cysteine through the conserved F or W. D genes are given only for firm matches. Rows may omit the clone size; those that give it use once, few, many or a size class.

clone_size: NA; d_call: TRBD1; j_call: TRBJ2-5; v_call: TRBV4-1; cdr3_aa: CASSTQLRGRETQYF; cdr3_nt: TGCGCCAGCAGCACTCAACTCAGGGGGCGAGAGACCCAGTACTTC
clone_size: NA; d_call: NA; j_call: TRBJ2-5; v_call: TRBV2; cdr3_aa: CASSALATQYF; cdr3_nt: TGTGCCAGCAGTGCCTTAGCGACCCAGTACTTC
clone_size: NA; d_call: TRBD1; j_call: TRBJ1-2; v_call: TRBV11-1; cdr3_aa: CASSPETGNYGYTF; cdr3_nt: TGTGCCAGCAGCCCGGAGACAGGGAACTATGGCTACACCTTC
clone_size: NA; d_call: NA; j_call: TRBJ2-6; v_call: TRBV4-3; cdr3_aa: CASSQAHGSTGANVLTF; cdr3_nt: TGCGCCAGCAGCCAAGCCCACGGGTCCACTGGGGCCAACGTCCTGACTTTC
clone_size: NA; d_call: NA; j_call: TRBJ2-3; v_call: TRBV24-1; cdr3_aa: CATSDLTHKITDTQYF; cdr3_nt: TGTGCCACCAGTGATTTAACCCACAAAATCACAGATACGCAGTATTTT
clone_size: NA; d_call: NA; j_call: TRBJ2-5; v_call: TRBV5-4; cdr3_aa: CASSEGPDRETQYF; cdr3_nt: TGTGCCAGCAGCGAGGGCCCGGATCGAGAGACCCAGTACTTC
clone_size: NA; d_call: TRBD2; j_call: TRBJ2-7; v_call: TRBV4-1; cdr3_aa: CASSKGSGSGPYEQYF; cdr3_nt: TGCGCCAGCAGCAAAGGTAGCGGGAGCGGTCCCTACGAGCAGTACTTC
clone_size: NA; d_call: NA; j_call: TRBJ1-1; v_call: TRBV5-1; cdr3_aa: CASSPRLFGGTGAEAFF; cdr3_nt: TGCGCCAGCAGCCCCCGGTTGTTCGGCGGGACCGGGGCCGAAGCTTTCTTT
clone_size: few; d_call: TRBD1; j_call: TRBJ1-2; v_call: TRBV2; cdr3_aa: CASSGQTGGGGYTF; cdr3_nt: TGTGCCAGCAGTGGACAGACAGGGGGAGGTGGCTACACCTTC
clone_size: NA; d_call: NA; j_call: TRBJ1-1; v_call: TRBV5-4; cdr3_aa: CASSLFRDTEAFF; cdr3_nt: TGTGCCAGCAGCTTGTTCAGGGACACTGAAGCTTTCTTT
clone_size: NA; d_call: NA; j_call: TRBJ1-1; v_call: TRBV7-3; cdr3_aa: CASSLRGILNTEAFF; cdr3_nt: TGTGCCAGCAGCTTGCGGGGAATACTGAACACTGAAGCTTTCTTT
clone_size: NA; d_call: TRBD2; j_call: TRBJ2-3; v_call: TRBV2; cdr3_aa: CASAGTSPPQLGTDTQYF; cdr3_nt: TGTGCCAGCGCCGGGACTAGCCCTCCTCAATTAGGCACAGATACGCAGTATTTT
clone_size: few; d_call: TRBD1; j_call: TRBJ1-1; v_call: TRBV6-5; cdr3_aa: CASSYWGQGNTEAFF; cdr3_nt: TGTGCCAGCAGTTACTGGGGACAGGGTAACACTGAAGCTTTCTTT
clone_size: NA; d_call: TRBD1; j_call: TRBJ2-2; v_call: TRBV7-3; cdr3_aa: CASSRGQENTGELFF; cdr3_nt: TGTGCCAGCAGCCGGGGACAGGAGAACACCGGGGAGCTGTTTTTT
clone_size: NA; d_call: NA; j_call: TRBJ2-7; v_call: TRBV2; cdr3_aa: CASSSPGYEQYF; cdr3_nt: TGTGCCAGCAGTTCCCCCGGCTACGAGCAGTACTTC
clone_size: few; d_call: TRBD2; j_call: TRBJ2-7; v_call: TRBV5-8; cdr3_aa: CASRLTSGAYEQYF; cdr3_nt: TGTGCCAGCAGGTTGACTAGCGGAGCCTACGAGCAGTACTTC
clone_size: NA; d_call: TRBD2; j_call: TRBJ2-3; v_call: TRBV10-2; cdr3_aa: CASSYPSGSTDTQYF; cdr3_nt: TGCGCCAGCAGCTATCCTAGCGGTAGCACAGATACGCAGTATTTT
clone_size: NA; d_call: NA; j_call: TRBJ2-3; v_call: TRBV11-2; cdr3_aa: CASSLGSSRPTDTQYF; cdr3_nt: TGTGCCAGCAGCTTAGGGTCTAGCCGCCCCACAGATACGCAGTATTTT
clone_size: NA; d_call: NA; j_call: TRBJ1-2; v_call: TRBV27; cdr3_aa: CASSLTQAQGRQGYTF; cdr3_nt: TGTGCCAGCAGTTTAACCCAAGCACAGGGTAGACAAGGCTACACCTTC
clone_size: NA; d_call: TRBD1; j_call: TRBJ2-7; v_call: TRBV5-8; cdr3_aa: CASSKGQFYEQYF; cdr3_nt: TGTGCCAGCAGCAAGGGACAGTTCTACGAGCAGTACTTC